This T cell receptor beta chain comes out of a study of early T cells in non-severe SARS-CoV-2 infection. On the study more broadly: Sequencing used unsorted whole-blood bulk RNA, so chains lack pairing.

Findings of the study overall: Database matching using VDJdb favored anti-spike CD8 responses, with private and CD4 specificities left missing.

Individually, cDNA molecules had unique molecular identifiers attached to them. TCRdb independently ran MiXCR on the 5' RACE reads; one entry per CDR3 protein. In the table there are 85,000 to 100,000 distinct CDR3 sequences, roughly 17% of which are singletons. CDR3 size: 12 residues. The V gene lost 3 bases and the J gene lost 6 bases, with 8 bases spanning the gap. Germline loops: CDR1 MGHRA, CDR2 YSYEKL. Turning to this clonotype: Its antigen remains unidentified.

The sequencing used whole blood, collected at baseline. The source of this sequence is an adult who was a healthcare worker with PCR-confirmed SARS-CoV-2 infection or an uninfected control (not recorded which). The chain couples TRBV4-1 to TRBJ1-1; D ambiguous. The CDR3 loop is CASSQGYPEAFF. In DNA, the CDR3 is TGCGCCAGCAGCCAGGGTTACCCTGAAGCTTTCTTT.